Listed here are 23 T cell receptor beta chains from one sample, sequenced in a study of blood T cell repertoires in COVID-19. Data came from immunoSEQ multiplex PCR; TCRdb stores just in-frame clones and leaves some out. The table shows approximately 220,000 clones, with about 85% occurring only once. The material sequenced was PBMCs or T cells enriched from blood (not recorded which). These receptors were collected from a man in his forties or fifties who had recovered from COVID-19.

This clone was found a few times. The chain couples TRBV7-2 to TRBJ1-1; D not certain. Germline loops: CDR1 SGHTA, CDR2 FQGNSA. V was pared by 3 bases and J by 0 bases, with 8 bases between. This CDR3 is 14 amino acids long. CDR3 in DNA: TGTGCCAGCAGCTTGTTAGTGATGAACACTGAAGCTTTCTTT. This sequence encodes CASSLLVMNTEAFF.

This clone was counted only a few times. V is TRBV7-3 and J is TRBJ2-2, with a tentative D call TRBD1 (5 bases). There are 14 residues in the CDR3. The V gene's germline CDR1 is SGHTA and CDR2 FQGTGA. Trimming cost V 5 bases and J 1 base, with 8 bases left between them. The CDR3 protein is CASSPDKNTGELFF. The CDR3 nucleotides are TGTGCCAGCAGCCCGGACAAGAACACCGGGGAGCTGTTTTTT.

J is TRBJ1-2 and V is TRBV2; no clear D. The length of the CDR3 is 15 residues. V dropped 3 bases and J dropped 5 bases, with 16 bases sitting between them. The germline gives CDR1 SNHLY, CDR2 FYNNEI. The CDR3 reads CASSDYTGIGYGYTF. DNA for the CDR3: TGTGCCAGCAGTGATTACACCGGGATAGGGTATGGCTACACCTTC.

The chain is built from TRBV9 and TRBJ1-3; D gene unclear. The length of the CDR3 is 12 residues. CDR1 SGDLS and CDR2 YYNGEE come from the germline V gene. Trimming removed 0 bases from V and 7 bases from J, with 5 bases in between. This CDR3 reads CASSVGSNTIYF. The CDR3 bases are TGTGCCAGCAGCGTAGGTAGTAACACCATATATTTT.

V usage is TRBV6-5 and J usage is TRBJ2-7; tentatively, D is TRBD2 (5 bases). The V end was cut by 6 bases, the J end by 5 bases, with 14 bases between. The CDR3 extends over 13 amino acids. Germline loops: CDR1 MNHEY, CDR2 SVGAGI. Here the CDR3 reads CASRRTPAHEQYF. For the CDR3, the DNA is TGTGCCAGCAGGCGGACTCCTGCTCACGAGCAGTACTTC.

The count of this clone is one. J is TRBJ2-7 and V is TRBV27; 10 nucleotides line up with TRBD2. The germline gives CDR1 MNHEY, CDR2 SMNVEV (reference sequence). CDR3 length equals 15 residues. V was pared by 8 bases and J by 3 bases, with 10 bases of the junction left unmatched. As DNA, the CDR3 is TGTGCCAGCTCCCCGAGTCTAGCGGGAGTCTACGAGCAGTACTTC. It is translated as CASSPSLAGVYEQYF.

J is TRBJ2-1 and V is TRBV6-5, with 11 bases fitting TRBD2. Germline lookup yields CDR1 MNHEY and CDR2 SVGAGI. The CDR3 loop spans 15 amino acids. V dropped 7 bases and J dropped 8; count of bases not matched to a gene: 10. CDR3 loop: CASTKGLAARDEQFF. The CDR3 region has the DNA TGTGCCAGCACCAAGGGACTAGCGGCCCGGGATGAGCAGTTCTTC.

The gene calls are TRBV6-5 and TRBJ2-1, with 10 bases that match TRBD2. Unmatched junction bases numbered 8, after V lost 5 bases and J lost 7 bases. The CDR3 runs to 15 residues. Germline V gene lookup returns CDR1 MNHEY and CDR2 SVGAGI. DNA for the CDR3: TGTGCCAGCAGTACCAGCGGGAGGGCCGGGAATGAGCAGTTCTTC. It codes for CASSTSGRAGNEQFF.

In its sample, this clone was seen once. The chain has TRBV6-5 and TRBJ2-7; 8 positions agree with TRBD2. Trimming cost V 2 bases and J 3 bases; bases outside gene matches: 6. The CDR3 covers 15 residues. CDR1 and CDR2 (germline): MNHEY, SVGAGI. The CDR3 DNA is TGTGCCAGCAGTTACCCGAATAGCGGGGTCTACGAGCAGTACTTC. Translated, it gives CASSYPNSGVYEQYF.

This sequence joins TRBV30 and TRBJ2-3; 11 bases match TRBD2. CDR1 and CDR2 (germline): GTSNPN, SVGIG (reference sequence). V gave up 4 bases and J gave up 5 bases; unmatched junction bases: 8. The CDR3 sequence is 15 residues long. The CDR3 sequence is CAWTRGSGRVDTQYF. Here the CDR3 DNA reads TGTGCCTGGACCAGGGGTAGCGGGAGGGTAGATACGCAGTATTTT.

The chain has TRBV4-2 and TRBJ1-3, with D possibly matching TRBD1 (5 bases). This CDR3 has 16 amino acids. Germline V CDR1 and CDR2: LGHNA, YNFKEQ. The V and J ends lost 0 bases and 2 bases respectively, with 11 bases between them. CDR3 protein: CASSQDPAGTGNTIYF. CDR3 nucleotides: TGTGCCAGCAGCCAAGATCCAGCAGGGACTGGAAACACCATATATTTT.

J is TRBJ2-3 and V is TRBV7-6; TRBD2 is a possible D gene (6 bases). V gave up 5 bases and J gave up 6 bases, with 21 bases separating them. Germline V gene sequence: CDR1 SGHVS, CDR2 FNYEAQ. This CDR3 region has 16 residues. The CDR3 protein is CASSHKSGPRGDTQYF. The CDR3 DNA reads TGTGCCAGCAGCCACAAATCGGGACCTCGGGGGGATACGCAGTATTTT.

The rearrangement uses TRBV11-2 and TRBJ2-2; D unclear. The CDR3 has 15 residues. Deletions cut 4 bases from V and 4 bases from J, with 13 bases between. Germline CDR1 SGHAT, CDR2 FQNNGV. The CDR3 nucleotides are TGTGCCAGCAGCTCCGGTTCCGGCGGCACCGGGGAGCTGTTTTTT. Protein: CASSSGSGGTGELFF.

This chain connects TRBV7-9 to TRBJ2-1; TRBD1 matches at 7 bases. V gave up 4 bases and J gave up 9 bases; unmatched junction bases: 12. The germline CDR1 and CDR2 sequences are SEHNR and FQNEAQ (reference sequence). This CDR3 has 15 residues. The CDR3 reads CASSSTGSGWGEQFF. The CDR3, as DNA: TGTGCCAGCAGCTCGACAGGGTCTGGATGGGGTGAGCAGTTCTTC.

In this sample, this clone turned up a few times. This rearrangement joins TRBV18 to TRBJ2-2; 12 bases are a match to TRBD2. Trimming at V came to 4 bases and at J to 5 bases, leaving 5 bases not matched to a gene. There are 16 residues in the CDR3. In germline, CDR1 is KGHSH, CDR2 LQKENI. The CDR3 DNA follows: TGTGCCAGCTCACACAGACTAGCGGGAGATACCGGGGAGCTGTTTTTT. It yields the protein CASSHRLAGDTGELFF. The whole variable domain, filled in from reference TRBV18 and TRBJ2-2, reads NAGVMQNPRHLVRRRGQEARLRCSPMKGHSHVYWYRQLPEEGLKFMVYLQKENIIDESGMPKERFSAEFPKEGPSILRIQQVVRGDSAAYFCASSHRLAGDTGELFFGEGSRLTVL.

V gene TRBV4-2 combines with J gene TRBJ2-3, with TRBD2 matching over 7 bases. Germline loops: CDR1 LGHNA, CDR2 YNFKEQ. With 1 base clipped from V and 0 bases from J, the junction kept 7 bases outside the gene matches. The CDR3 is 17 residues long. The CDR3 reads CASSQVTAGVSTDTQYF. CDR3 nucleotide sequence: TGTGCCAGCAGCCAAGTTACGGCGGGAGTGAGCACAGATACGCAGTATTTT.

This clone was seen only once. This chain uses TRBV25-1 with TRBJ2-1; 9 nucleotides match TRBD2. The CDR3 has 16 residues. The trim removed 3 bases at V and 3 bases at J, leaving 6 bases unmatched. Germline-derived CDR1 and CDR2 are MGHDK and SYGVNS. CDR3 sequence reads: CASSEASGTNYNEQFF. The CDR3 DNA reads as TGTGCCAGCAGTGAGGCTAGCGGGACTAACTACAATGAGCAGTTCTTC.

CDR3 nucleotides: TGTGCCAGCTCACCGCTGACACAGGGCTACAATGAGCAGTTCTTC. Protein sequence: CASSPLTQGYNEQFF. The rearrangement joins TRBV18 to TRBJ2-1, with D perhaps matching TRBD1 (6 bases). V lost 3 bases and J lost 3, with 12 bases in between. Germline CDR1 and CDR2: KGHSH and LQKENI. The CDR3 loop spans 15 amino acids.

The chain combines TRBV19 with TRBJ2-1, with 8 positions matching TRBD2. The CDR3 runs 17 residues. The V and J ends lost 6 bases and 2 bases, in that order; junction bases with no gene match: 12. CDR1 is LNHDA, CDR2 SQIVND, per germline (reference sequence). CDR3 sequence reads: CASRVGTSGSPYNEQFF. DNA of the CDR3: TGTGCCAGTAGGGTAGGGACTAGTGGTTCCCCCTACAATGAGCAGTTCTTC. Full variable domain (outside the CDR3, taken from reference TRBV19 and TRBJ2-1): DGGITQSPKYLFRKEGQNVTLSCEQNLNHDAMYWYRQDPGQGLRLIYYSQIVNDFQKGDIAEGYSVSREKKESFPLTVTSAQKNPTAFYLCASRVGTSGSPYNEQFFGPGTRLTVL.

The CDR3 DNA reads as TGCGCCAGCAGCTTTATACAGGGCCCGGATACGCAGTATTTT. This gives the protein CASSFIQGPDTQYF. The chain uses TRBV5-1 and TRBJ2-3; weak D call: TRBD1 (6 bases). Germline lookup yields CDR1 SGHRS and CDR2 YFSETQ. With 2 bases removed from V and 6 bases from J, the gap between germline ends came to 13 bases. This CDR3 is built from 14 residues.

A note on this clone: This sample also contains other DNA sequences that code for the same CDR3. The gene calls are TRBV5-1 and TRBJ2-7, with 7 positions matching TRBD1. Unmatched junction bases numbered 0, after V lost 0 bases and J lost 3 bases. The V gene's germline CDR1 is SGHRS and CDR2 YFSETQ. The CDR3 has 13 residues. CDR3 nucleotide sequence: TGCGCCAGCAGCTTGGACAGGGGCTACGAGCAGTACTTC. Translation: CASSLDRGYEQYF.

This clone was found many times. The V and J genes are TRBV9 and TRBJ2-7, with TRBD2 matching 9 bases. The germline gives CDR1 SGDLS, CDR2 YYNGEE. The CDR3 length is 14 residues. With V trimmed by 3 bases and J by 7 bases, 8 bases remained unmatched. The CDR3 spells CASSANDLAGEQYF. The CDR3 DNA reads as TGTGCCAGCAGCGCAAACGACCTAGCGGGAGAGCAGTACTTC. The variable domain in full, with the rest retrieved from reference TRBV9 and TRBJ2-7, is DSGVTQTPKHLITATGQRVTLRCSPRSGDLSVYWYQQSLDQGLQFLIQYYNGEERAKGNILERFSAQQFPDLHSELNLSSLELGDSALYFCASSANDLAGEQYFGPGTRLTVT.

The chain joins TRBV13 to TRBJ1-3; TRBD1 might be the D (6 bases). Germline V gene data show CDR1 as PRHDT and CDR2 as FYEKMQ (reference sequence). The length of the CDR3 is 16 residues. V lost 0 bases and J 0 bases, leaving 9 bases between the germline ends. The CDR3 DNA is TGTGCCAGCAGCTTAGGGGACAGTTTCTCTGGAAACACCATATATTTT. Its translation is CASSLGDSFSGNTIYF.